The 16 T cell receptor beta chains given below trace back to one sample, sequenced in a study of blood T cell repertoires in COVID-19. Assay used: immunoSEQ multiplex PCR; TCRdb lists only in-frame clones, some missing. Of around 430,000 clones in the sample, 88% were seen once. The sample taken for sequencing was peripheral blood. The receptors here all came from a woman in her 50s with COVID-19, enrolled during active disease.

The V call is TRBV5-1, the J call TRBJ1-1; TRBD1 matches at 7 bases. Trimming took 3 bases from V and 2 from J; bases not matched to a gene: 4. Germline values: CDR1 SGHRS, CDR2 YFSETQ. The CDR3 is made up of 14 amino acids. DNA for the CDR3: TGCGCCAGCAGCTCCCGACAGGGAAACACTGAAGCTTTCTTT. It codes for CASSSRQGNTEAFF. Filled out from reference TRBV5-1 and TRBJ1-1, the complete variable domain reads KAGVTQTPRYLIKTRGQQVTLSCSPISGHRSVSWYQQTPGQGLQFLFEYFSETQRNKGNFPGRFSGRQFSNSRSEMNVSTLELGDSALYLCASSSRQGNTEAFFGQGTRLTVV.

The V call is TRBV9, the J call TRBJ2-7; a possible D gene is TRBD1 (6 bases). This CDR3 has 15 residues. Germline V gives CDR1 SGDLS, CDR2 YYNGEE. Trimming shortened V by 2 bases and J by 7 bases, and 19 bases separated the two germline ends. Written as DNA, the CDR3 is TGTGCCAGCAGCGTCCGGACAGCAGAACTTCAAGAGCAGTACTTC. Residues: CASSVRTAELQEQYF.

The rearrangement links TRBV2 to TRBJ2-7, with D hard to call. Germline V lookup: CDR1 SNHLY, CDR2 FYNNEI. This CDR3 spans 13 amino acids. V lost 3 bases to trimming and J lost 5 bases, with 11 bases between them. The CDR3 DNA sequence: TGTGCCAGCAGTGACCCGGAACGGGACGAGCAGTACTTC. It yields the protein CASSDPERDEQYF.

The gene calls are TRBV25-1 and TRBJ1-1; tentative D call: TRBD1 (5 bases). The V gene's germline CDR1 is MGHDK and CDR2 SYGVNS. The CDR3 covers 15 residues. V lost 1 base to trimming and J lost 4 bases, with 13 bases between them. The CDR3 is CASSESTGRGTEAFF. The DNA of the CDR3 is TGTGCCAGCAGTGAATCGACCGGGAGGGGCACTGAAGCTTTCTTT.

The gene calls are TRBV19 and TRBJ1-1; D ambiguous. Trimming pared 10 bases from V and 3 bases from J, leaving 24 bases between. The CDR3 loop spans 16 amino acids. Germline CDR1 and CDR2: LNHDA and SQIVND (reference sequence). CDR3 region: CATRGRIVSADTEAFF. CDR3 nucleotides: TGTGCCACCCGCGGCCGGATAGTCTCGGCGGACACTGAAGCTTTCTTT.

The CDR3 spells CASSRRGNTEAFF. The CDR3 DNA reads as TGCGCCAGCAGTCGGAGGGGGAACACTGAAGCTTTCTTT. This chain joins TRBV23-1 and TRBJ1-1; D might be TRBD1 (5 bases). TRBV23-1 is an open reading frame whose function is uncertain. Trimming left V 4 bases short and J 1 base short, with 7 bases between. This CDR3 is 13 amino acids long.

This sequence joins TRBV3-1 (or the pseudogene TRBV3-2) and TRBJ2-5; D is unclear. There are 11 residues in the CDR3. V lost 3 bases, J lost 5 bases, and 4 bases lay in between. Germline CDR1 and CDR2: LGHDT and YNNKEL (reference sequence). The CDR3 DNA sequence: TGTGCCAGCAGCCAGAGCGAGACCCAGTACTTC. Translation: CASSQSETQYF.

This chain connects TRBV6-5 to TRBJ1-2; the match to TRBD1 covers 7 bases. There are 14 residues in the CDR3. Per germline, CDR1 MNHEY and CDR2 SVGAGI. V gave up 7 bases and J gave up 2 bases; unmatched junction bases: 7. The CDR3 bases are TGTGCCAGCACCAATAGAGGGGGCAACTATGGCTACACCTTC. It codes for CASTNRGGNYGYTF.

The chain recombines TRBV16 with TRBJ2-3; D gene uncertain. V was pared by 0 bases and J by 2 bases, with 9 bases between. Per the germline V gene, CDR1 is KGHSY and CDR2 is FQNENV. The CDR3 totals 15 residues. CDR3 residues: CASSQSSRNTDTQYF. The CDR3 DNA is TGTGCCAGCAGCCAATCGTCTAGAAACACAGATACGCAGTATTTT.

The rearrangement links TRBV18 to TRBJ1-1, with unresolved D. This CDR3 spans 15 amino acids. Deletions cut 1 base from V and 2 bases from J, with 11 bases between. Germline V gene lookup returns CDR1 KGHSH and CDR2 LQKENI. This chain's CDR3 is CASSPLNRPNTEAFF. The CDR3 nucleotides read TGTGCCAGCTCACCACTAAACAGACCCAACACTGAAGCTTTCTTT.

The chain employs TRBV5-1 and TRBJ2-7, with 7 bases fitting TRBD1. The CDR3 spans 13 residues. CDR1 is SGHRS and CDR2 is YFSETQ in the germline V gene. J was trimmed by 5 bases and V by 5 bases; bases with no gene match: 7. The CDR3 reads CASSSQGLHEQYF. CDR3 in DNA: TGCGCCAGCAGTTCACAGGGGTTGCACGAGCAGTACTTC.

The chain combines TRBV5-4 with TRBJ1-2, with a weak D call TRBD1 (6 bases). The V end was cut by 3 bases, the J end by 5 bases, with 8 bases between. There are 12 residues in the CDR3. Germline V gene sequence: CDR1 SGHNT, CDR2 YYREEE (reference sequence). As DNA, the CDR3 is TGTGCCAGCAGCTCACAGGGATATGGCTACACCTTC. This gives the protein CASSSQGYGYTF.

This clone appeared once. V is TRBV27 and J is TRBJ2-1, with 9 bases that match TRBD1. Germline V gene lookup returns CDR1 MNHEY and CDR2 SMNVEV (reference sequence). V lost 7 bases, J lost 6 bases, and 16 bases stayed unmatched. The CDR3 is 17 residues long. The CDR3 loop reads CASTLGIGQGNINEQFF. The CDR3 DNA is TGTGCCAGCACCCTGGGAATCGGACAGGGGAATATCAATGAGCAGTTCTTC.

This chain connects TRBV7-2 to TRBJ1-1; D remains unclear. The ends were cut back, 5 bases at V and 5 bases at J, with 15 bases in the middle. Germline CDR1 is SGHTA and CDR2 is FQGNSA. There are 14 residues in the CDR3. This CDR3 reads CASSPQSRGTEAFF. CDR3 nucleotides: TGTGCCAGCAGCCCACAGAGCCGGGGTACTGAAGCTTTCTTT. Filled out from reference TRBV7-2 and TRBJ1-1, the complete variable domain reads GAGVSQSPSNKVTEKGKDVELRCDPISGHTALYWYRQSLGQGLEFLIYFQGNSAPDKSGLPSDRFSAERTGGSVSTLTIQRTQQEDSAVYLCASSPQSRGTEAFFGQGTRLTVV.

A word on this clone: Possible read error: a much larger clone is one base away. The rearrangement uses TRBV6-5 and TRBJ2-7, with 9 positions matching TRBD1. V shed 6 bases, J shed 5 bases, and the junction held 8 bases outside the gene matches. The CDR3 is 14 residues long. Germline CDR1 is MNHEY and CDR2 is SVGAGI. The CDR3 DNA reads as TGTGCCAGCAGCCCCGGGACAGGGCGGAACGAGCAGTACTTC. Translating it yields CASSPGTGRNEQYF.

V and J are TRBV11-3 and TRBJ2-5; D unclear. The CDR3 totals 13 residues. V gave up 5 bases and J gave up 3 bases, with 10 bases separating them. Germline values: CDR1 SGHNT, CDR2 YENEEA. The CDR3 DNA follows: TGTGCCAGCAGCCGAGACCGGGAAGAGACCCAGTACTTC. Translated: CASSRDREETQYF. Based on the CDR3 plus reference TRBV11-3 and TRBJ2-5, the full variable domain is EAGVVQSPRYKIIEKKQPVAFWCNPISGHNTLYWYLQNLGQGPELLIRYENEEAVDDSQLPKDRFSAERLKGVDSTLKIQPAELGDSAVYLCASSRDREETQYFGPGTRLLVL.